This T cell receptor (beta chain) was found in a study of post-analysis software for immune sequencing data. Presence of unique molecular identifiers characterized the TCR beta cDNA libraries. TCRdb reanalysed the PCR reads using MiXCR and keeps one entry per CDR3 protein. The table has approximately 730,000 distinct CDR3 sequences, about 45% seen once. On this clonotype itself: Its antigen is undetermined.

Study conclusions and caveats: Normalized Chao1 diversity was significantly lower in multiple sclerosis patients than in controls.

Sequencing used blood. This TCR was sampled from a girl aged 10 to 17 with multiple sclerosis.

Here the CDR3 reads CASSGYRGALHEQYF. The CDR3 nucleotides read TGTGCCAGCAGTGGCTACAGGGGAGCTCTACACGAGCAGTACTTC. This rearrangement joins TRBV25-1 to TRBJ2-7; 7 bases are a match to TRBD1. V lost 4 bases to trimming and J lost 5 bases; unmatched junction nucleotides: 11. This CDR3 has 15 residues. Germline lookup yields CDR1 MGHDK and CDR2 SYGVNS.